The clone carrying this T cell receptor beta chain was counted at least ten times. Its specificity is unknown. V dropped 4 bases and J dropped 3 bases, with 14 bases sitting between them. CDR1 and CDR2 (germline): SGHRS, YFSETQ. The length of the CDR3 is 15 residues. These data are taken from a study of CD8 T cells in ankylosing spondylitis. Study-wide results and caveats: A motif in TCR beta, a set of 8 or 9 highly homologous variants, appeared characteristic of ankylosing spondylitis blood. Reactive arthritis synovial fluid and blood were previously reported to contain some motif variants.

Making use of molecular barcodes, quantitative 5'-RACE generated TCR beta libraries. Using its own MiXCR run on the 5' RACE reads, TCRdb lists one record per CDR3 protein. The sample includes approximately 550,000 distinct CDR3 sequences, more than 9.5% of them seen just once. The sequence was obtained from a male donor with ankylosing spondylitis. Sequenced input: blood, either unsorted or a sorted T cell fraction (not recorded which). V is TRBV5-1 and J is TRBJ2-1, with D perhaps given as TRBD1 or TRBD2 (5 bases each). In DNA form, the CDR3 reads TGCGCCAGCAGCCTAGGGACCGCTGGCTACAATGAGCAGTTCTTC. It encodes CASSLGTAGYNEQFF.